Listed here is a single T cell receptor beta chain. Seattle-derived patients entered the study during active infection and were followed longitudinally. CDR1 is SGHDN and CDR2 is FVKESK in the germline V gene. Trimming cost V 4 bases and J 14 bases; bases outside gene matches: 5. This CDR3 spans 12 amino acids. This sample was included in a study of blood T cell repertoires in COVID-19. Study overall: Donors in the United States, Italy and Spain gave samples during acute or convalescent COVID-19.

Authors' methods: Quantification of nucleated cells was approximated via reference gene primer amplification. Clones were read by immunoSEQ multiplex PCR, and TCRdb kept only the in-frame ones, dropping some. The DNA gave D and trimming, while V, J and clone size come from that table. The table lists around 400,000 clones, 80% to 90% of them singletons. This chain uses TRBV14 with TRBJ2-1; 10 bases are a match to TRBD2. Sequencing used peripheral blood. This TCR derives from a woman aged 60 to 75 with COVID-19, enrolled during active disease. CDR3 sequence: CASSPSGGDKFF. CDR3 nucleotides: TGTGCCAGCAGCCCCAGCGGGGGGGATAAGTTCTTC.